This T cell receptor beta chain was sequenced for a study of blood T cell repertoires in COVID-19. Study processing details: Estimated nucleated cell counts came from reference gene primer amplification. Assay used: immunoSEQ multiplex PCR; TCRdb lists only in-frame clones, some missing. That table supplies the V and J calls and clone size; D and trimming were determined from the DNA. Of some 66,000 clones in the sample, 82% were seen once. The sequenced material came from peripheral blood. This TCR came from a man aged 60 to 69 with acute or convalescent COVID-19.

In DNA form, the CDR3 reads TGTGCCAGCAGTTACTCAACAGGGGGCTTCGGAAACACCATATATTTT. Its protein product is CASSYSTGGFGNTIYF. V is TRBV6-5 and J is TRBJ1-3, with 9 bases aligning to TRBD1. Trimming cost V 0 bases and J 4 bases; bases outside gene matches: 4. The germline gives CDR1 MNHEY, CDR2 SVGAGI. This CDR3 has 16 amino acids.